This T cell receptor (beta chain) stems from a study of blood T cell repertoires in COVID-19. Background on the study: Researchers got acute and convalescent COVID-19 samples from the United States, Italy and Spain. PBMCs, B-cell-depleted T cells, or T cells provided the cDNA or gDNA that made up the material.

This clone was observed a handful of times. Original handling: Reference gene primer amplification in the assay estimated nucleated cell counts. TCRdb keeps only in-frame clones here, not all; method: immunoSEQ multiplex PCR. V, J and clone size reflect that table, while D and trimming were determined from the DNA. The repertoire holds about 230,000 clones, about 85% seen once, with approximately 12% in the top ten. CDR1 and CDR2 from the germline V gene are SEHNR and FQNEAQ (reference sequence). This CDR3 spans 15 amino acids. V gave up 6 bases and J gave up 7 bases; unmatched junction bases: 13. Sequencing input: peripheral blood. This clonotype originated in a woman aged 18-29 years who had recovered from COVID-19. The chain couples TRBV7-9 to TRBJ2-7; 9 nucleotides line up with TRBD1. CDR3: CASRLQGAAPREQYF. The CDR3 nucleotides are TGTGCCAGCAGGTTACAGGGGGCCGCGCCGAGGGAGCAGTACTTC. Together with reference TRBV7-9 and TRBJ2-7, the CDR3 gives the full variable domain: DTGVSQNPRHKITKRGQNVTFRCDPISEHNRLYWYRQTLGQGPEFLTYFQNEAQLEKSRLLSDRFSAERPKGSFSTLEIQRTEQGDSAMYLCASRLQGAAPREQYFGPGTRLTVT.